The T cell receptor (beta chain) described here comes from a study of T cells in Graves' hyperthyroidism and ophthalmopathy. Amplified TCR beta CDR3 regions came from RNA transcripts. Carried out on the TCR CDR3, a first-round RT-PCR used the HTBI primer set. Each CDR3 protein gets one entry after TCRdb re-called the multiplex PCR reads with MiXCR. The table includes 500,000 to 550,000 distinct CDR3 sequences, about 20% detected once. Germline CDR1 DFQATT, CDR2 SNEGSKA (reference sequence). This CDR3 comprises 13 residues. V gave up 7 bases and J gave up 7 bases, with 17 bases separating them. Each 10 ml fresh peripheral blood draw supplied the PBMCs.

The sequenced sample consisted of blood. V and J are TRBV20-1 and TRBJ2-1, with D perhaps matching TRBD2 (5 bases). The sequence derives from a man aged 35-49 years with Graves' ophthalmopathy. The CDR3 spells CSVAPLVLNEQFF. The CDR3 DNA is TGCAGTGTTGCACCACTAGTTTTGAATGAGCAGTTCTTC.